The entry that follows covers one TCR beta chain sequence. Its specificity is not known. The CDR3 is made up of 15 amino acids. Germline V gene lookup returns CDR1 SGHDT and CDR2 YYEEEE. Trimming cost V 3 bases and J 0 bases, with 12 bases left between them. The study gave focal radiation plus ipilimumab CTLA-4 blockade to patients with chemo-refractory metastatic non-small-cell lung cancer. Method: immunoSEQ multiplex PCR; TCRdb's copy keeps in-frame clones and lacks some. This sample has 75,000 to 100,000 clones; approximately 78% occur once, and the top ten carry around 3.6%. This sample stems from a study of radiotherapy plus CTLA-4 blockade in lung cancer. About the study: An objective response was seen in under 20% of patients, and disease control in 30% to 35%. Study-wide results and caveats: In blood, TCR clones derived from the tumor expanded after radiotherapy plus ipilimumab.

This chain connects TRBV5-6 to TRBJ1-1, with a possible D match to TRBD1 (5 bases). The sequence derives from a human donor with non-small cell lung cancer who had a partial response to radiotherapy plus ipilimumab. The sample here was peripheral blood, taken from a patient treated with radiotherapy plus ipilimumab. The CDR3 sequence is CASSWGLTMNTEAFF. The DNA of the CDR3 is TGTGCCAGCAGCTGGGGACTGACGATGAACACTGAAGCTTTCTTT.